The 22 T cell receptor beta chains below were found in one sample sequenced in a study of CD8 T cells in ankylosing spondylitis (dated by TCRdb to 2016 to 2017). Beyond this particular receptor, the publication reports: Blood from ankylosing spondylitis patients appeared to be characterized by a TCR beta motif made up of several highly homologous amino acid variants.

Antigens for these TCRs are unknown. Library method: 5' RACE. Sequencing used an Illumina HiSeq 2500. The raw public reads went through TCRdb reprocessing: fastp at Q25, MiXCR clone calling, in-frame beta chains kept. Rows merge per CDR3 protein into single entries with the most common DNA and genes. The sample table contains 130,000 or so distinct CDR3 sequences; only one count was recorded for about 15% of them. The top ten clones comprise 30% to 35% of the sample. The sequenced sample consisted of blood, either unsorted or a sorted T cell fraction (not recorded which). Every receptor here comes from a male donor with ankylosing spondylitis.

The chain links TRBV11-2 to TRBJ2-1; D call uncertain. Germline CDR1 is SGHAT and CDR2 is FQNNGV. V lost 2 bases to trimming and J lost 0 bases, with 8 bases between them. CDR3 length equals 15 residues. DNA for the CDR3: TGTGCCAGCAGCTTACGAGAGAGCTCCTACAATGAGCAGTTCTTC. As protein: CASSLRESSYNEQFF.

This clonotype has a handful of counts. The rearrangement links TRBV4-1 to TRBJ2-7; possibly TRBD2 for D (5 bases). This CDR3 is 14 amino acids long. The germline V and J ends were trimmed by 6 bases and 6 bases, with 18 bases remaining between them. The germline CDR1 and CDR2 sequences are MGHRA and YSYEKL. This CDR3 is CASREDFLAGEQYF. The CDR3 nucleotides are TGCGCCAGCAGGGAGGACTTCCTTGCTGGCGAGCAGTACTTC.

This chain joins TRBV27 and TRBJ2-7; the match to TRBD2 covers 11 bases. This CDR3 spans 16 amino acids. The germline gives CDR1 MNHEY, CDR2 SMNVEV (reference sequence). Unmatched junction bases numbered 4, after V lost 0 bases and J lost 3 bases. The CDR3 here is CASSLSTSGNHYEQYF. The DNA of the CDR3 is TGTGCCAGCAGTTTATCGACTAGCGGGAATCACTACGAGCAGTACTTC.

This clonotype was seen only a few times. This rearrangement joins TRBV20-1 to TRBJ1-1, with D possibly matching TRBD1 (5 bases). CDR1 DFQATT and CDR2 SNEGSKA come from the germline V gene (reference sequence). Trimming stripped 3 bases from V and 5 bases from J, with 16 bases between. The length of the CDR3 is 14 residues. In DNA, the CDR3 is TGCAGTGCTAGTTTGGGGGGATGGGGGACTGAAGCTTTCTTT. Protein sequence: CSASLGGWGTEAFF.

This clonotype was observed at least ten times. V is TRBV9 and J is TRBJ2-1, with TRBD2 as a possible D gene (5 bases). This CDR3 has 17 residues. Trimming left V 0 bases short and J 8 bases short, with 21 bases between. Germline assignment: CDR1 SGDLS and CDR2 YYNGEE. The CDR3 coding sequence is TGTGCCAGCAGCGTAGGTGGAGGAAATTTAGGTAGCGATGAGCAGTTCTTC. This sequence encodes CASSVGGGNLGSDEQFF.

The gene calls are TRBV4-2 and TRBJ2-2, with D possibly matching TRBD2 (6 bases). Germline V gene sequence: CDR1 LGHNA, CDR2 YNFKEQ. V was pared by 4 bases and J by 6 bases, with 12 bases between. The CDR3 length is 14 residues. The CDR3 DNA reads as TGTGCCAGCAGCCGAGGCGGGGTGGCCGGGGAGCTGTTTTTT. Its protein is CASSRGGVAGELFF.

V and J are TRBV4-1 and TRBJ2-5; D not certain. Trimming cost V 0 bases and J 4 bases, with 12 bases left between them. Germline V lookup: CDR1 MGHRA, CDR2 YSYEKL. The CDR3 is made up of 15 amino acids. CDR3 sequence: CASSQDPSLGETQYF. The DNA of the CDR3 is TGCGCCAGCAGCCAAGATCCCAGCCTCGGAGAGACCCAGTACTTC.

This clonotype was recorded a few times. The chain recombines TRBV29-1 with TRBJ2-7; either TRBD1 or TRBD2 may supply D (6 bases each). The CDR3 is 14 residues long. V gave up 3 bases and J gave up 6 bases, with 18 bases separating them. CDR1 is SQVTM and CDR2 is ANQGSEA in the germline V gene. This CDR3 is CSVDGGHLPGEQYF. In nucleotides, the CDR3 is TGCAGCGTTGACGGGGGACACCTCCCTGGCGAGCAGTACTTC.

The V call is TRBV29-1, the J call TRBJ2-2; 12 bases agree with TRBD2. The CDR3 loop spans 14 amino acids. Per germline, CDR1 SQVTM and CDR2 ANQGSEA. J lost 7 bases, V lost 3 bases, and 3 bases had no gene match. The CDR3 reads CSVETSGSGGELFF. The CDR3 DNA is TGCAGCGTTGAGACTAGCGGGAGCGGCGGGGAGCTGTTTTTT.

This rearrangement joins TRBV28 to TRBJ1-2; D is unclear. The V end lost 4 bases, the J end lost 0 bases, and 6 bases lay between the germline ends. The germline CDR1 and CDR2 sequences are MDHEN and SYDVKM. The CDR3 contains 13 residues. The CDR3 sequence: CASSYEANYGYTF. In DNA form, the CDR3 reads TGTGCCAGCAGTTATGAAGCTAACTATGGCTACACCTTC.

V usage is TRBV6-1 and J usage is TRBJ2-7, with D perhaps matching TRBD2 (6 bases). Looked up from germline, CDR1 is MNHNS and CDR2 is SASEGT. The CDR3 contains 16 residues. V was clipped by 5 bases and J by 0 bases, with 17 bases between them. CDR3 amino acids: CASSSAGLLSSYEQYF. CDR3 coding DNA: TGTGCCAGCAGTAGCGCCGGACTACTTAGCTCCTACGAGCAGTACTTC.

The rearrangement joins TRBV7-9 to TRBJ2-7, with unresolved D. Trimming shortened V by 2 bases and J by 6 bases, and 11 bases separated the two germline ends. The CDR3 totals 13 residues. CDR1 is SEHNR and CDR2 is FQNEAQ in the germline V gene (reference sequence). The CDR3 protein is CASSLTTVGEQYF. The DNA for the CDR3 is TGTGCCAGCAGCTTAACGACGGTTGGCGAGCAGTACTTC.

This rearrangement joins TRBV7-9 to TRBJ2-2; D unresolved. The CDR3 spans 14 residues. Germline CDR1 reads SEHNR; CDR2 reads FQNEAQ (reference sequence). The germline V and J ends were trimmed by 5 bases and 1 base, with 8 bases remaining between them. The CDR3 DNA reads as TGTGCCAGCAGCAAAACCGAGAACACCGGGGAGCTGTTTTTT. It codes for CASSKTENTGELFF.

This clonotype was picked up a small number of times. This chain joins TRBV3-1 and TRBJ2-3; 10 bases are shared with TRBD2. The V gene end was trimmed by 4 bases and the J gene end by 5 bases; junction bases not matched to a gene: 12. The CDR3 is made up of 17 amino acids. Germline loops: CDR1 LGHDT, CDR2 YNNKEL (reference sequence). The DNA of the CDR3 is TGTGCCAGCAGCCCCACCCTAGCGGGAGTCGAGGGAGATACGCAGTATTTT. Its translation: CASSPTLAGVEGDTQYF.

The genes are TRBV5-6 and TRBJ2-1; possibly TRBD1 or TRBD2 for D (6 bases each). The CDR3 is 15 residues long. Germline CDR1 and CDR2: SGHDT and YYEEEE. V lost 3 bases and J lost 2, with 12 bases in between. CDR3 nucleotide sequence: TGTGCCAGCAGCTGGGGGGCGCCGACCTACAATGAGCAGTTCTTC. Its protein is CASSWGAPTYNEQFF.

This clonotype turned up a few times. V and J are TRBV27 and TRBJ2-7; TRBD2 matches at 16 bases. The CDR3 has 18 amino acids. Germline values: CDR1 MNHEY, CDR2 SMNVEV (reference sequence). V was clipped by 6 bases and J by 4 bases; unmatched bases: 12. CDR3 region: CASSATGLAGGLKYEQYF. CDR3 nucleotides: TGTGCCAGCAGCGCCACGGGACTAGCGGGAGGGCTCAAATACGAGCAGTACTTC.

The gene calls are TRBV28 and TRBJ1-1; D is uncertain. This CDR3 has 15 amino acids. Germline V gene lookup returns CDR1 MDHEN and CDR2 SYDVKM. The V end was cut by 5 bases, the J end by 0 bases, with 13 bases between. CDR3: CASSPSSSMNTEAFF. The CDR3 DNA follows: TGTGCCAGCAGTCCGAGCAGTAGCATGAACACTGAAGCTTTCTTT.

The rearrangement joins TRBV4-3 to TRBJ1-2; D ambiguous. Trimming removed 4 bases at V and 1 base at J, with 13 bases between. From germline, CDR1 is LGHNA and CDR2 YSLEER. The CDR3 extends over 15 amino acids. CDR3 DNA sequence: TGCGCCAGCAGCCCAGAGGGAGGGAATAACTATGGCTACACCTTC. Protein sequence: CASSPEGGNNYGYTF.

This clonotype was seen many times. The chain joins TRBV12-3 or TRBV12-4 to TRBJ2-3, with D possibly being TRBD1 or TRBD2 (5 bases each). This CDR3 has 13 residues. V was trimmed by 3 bases and J by 3 bases, leaving 7 bases between them. DNA for the CDR3: TGTGCCAGCAGTTTCGAGGGGACAGATACGCAGTATTTT. Translation gives CASSFEGTDTQYF.

The V and J genes are TRBV7-3 and TRBJ2-3; TRBD2 matches at 13 bases. This CDR3 spans 16 amino acids. Losses at the gene ends were 3 bases for V and 2 bases for J; bases not matched to a gene: 2. CDR1 and CDR2 from the germline V gene are SGHTA and FQGTGA. CDR3 protein: CASSFGTSGNTDTQYF. The CDR3 nucleotides read TGTGCCAGCAGCTTTGGGACTAGCGGGAACACAGATACGCAGTATTTT.

This chain joins TRBV7-9 and TRBJ2-7, with a weak D call TRBD1 (6 bases). The CDR3 loop spans 16 amino acids. V was shortened by 4 bases and J by 1 base, with 17 bases between the two germline ends. CDR1 is SEHNR and CDR2 is FQNEAQ in the germline V gene (reference sequence). CDR3 region: CASSWVGAGESYEQYF. Here the CDR3 DNA reads TGTGCCAGCAGCTGGGTTGGGGCAGGGGAATCCTACGAGCAGTACTTC. Combining the CDR3 with reference TRBV7-9 and TRBJ2-7 gives the whole variable domain DTGVSQNPRHKITKRGQNVTFRCDPISEHNRLYWYRQTLGQGPEFLTYFQNEAQLEKSRLLSDRFSAERPKGSFSTLEIQRTEQGDSAMYLCASSWVGAGESYEQYFGPGTRLTVT.

The V and J genes are TRBV27 and TRBJ2-3; D unclear. Germline CDR1 and CDR2: MNHEY and SMNVEV (reference sequence). The CDR3 is 17 residues long. Trimming took 5 bases from V and 1 from J, leaving 19 bases between them. The CDR3, as DNA: TGTGCCAGCAGTACGCTTACCCCCGGGTCCGGCACAGATACGCAGTATTTT. Its translation: CASSTLTPGSGTDTQYF.